One T cell receptor (beta chain) is described in this entry. Authors' methods: Cell counts per sample came from amplifying reference gene primers. The table came from immunoSEQ multiplex PCR; TCRdb's copy has only in-frame clones and leaves some out. V and J calls and clone size follow that table, whereas D and trimming were derived from the DNA. The table records about 190,000 clones, 88% of them present only once. The data belong to a study of blood T cell repertoires in COVID-19. Background on the study: Acute-phase and convalescent COVID-19 samples originated in the United States, Italy and Spain. From T cells, B-cell-depleted T cells, or PBMCs came the material, which was cDNA or gDNA.

The V gene's germline CDR1 is MGHDK and CDR2 SYGVNS. The length of the CDR3 is 14 residues. V was clipped by 4 bases and J by 4 bases; unmatched bases: 2. Source material: peripheral blood. The sequence derives from a human donor in a cohort sampled during active COVID-19. This chain connects TRBV25-1 to TRBJ2-2; 8 bases match TRBD1. This CDR3 is CASSAQGVTGELFF. The DNA for the CDR3 is TGTGCCAGCAGTGCACAGGGGGTCACCGGGGAGCTGTTTTTT. The variable domain in full, with the rest retrieved from reference TRBV25-1 and TRBJ2-2, is EADIYQTPRYLVIGTGKKITLECSQTMGHDKMYWYQQDPGMELHLIHYSYGVNSTEKGDLSSESTVSRIRTEHFPLTLESARPSHTSQYLCASSAQGVTGELFFGEGSRLTVL.